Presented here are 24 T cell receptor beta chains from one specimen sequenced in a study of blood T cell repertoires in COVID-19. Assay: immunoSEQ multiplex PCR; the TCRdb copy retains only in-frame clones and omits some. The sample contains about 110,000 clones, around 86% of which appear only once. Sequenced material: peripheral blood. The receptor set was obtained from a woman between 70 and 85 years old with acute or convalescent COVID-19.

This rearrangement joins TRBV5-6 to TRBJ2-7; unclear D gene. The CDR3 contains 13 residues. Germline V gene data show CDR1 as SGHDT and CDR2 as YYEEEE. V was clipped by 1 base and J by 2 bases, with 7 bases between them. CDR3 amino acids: CASSLRQAYEQYF. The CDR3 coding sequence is TGTGCCAGCAGCTTGAGGCAGGCCTACGAGCAGTACTTC.

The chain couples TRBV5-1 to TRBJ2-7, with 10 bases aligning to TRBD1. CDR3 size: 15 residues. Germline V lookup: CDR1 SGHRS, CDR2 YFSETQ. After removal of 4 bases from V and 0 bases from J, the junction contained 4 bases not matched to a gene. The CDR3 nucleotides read TGCGCCAGCAGCCCGAGACAGGGGGCCTCCTACGAGCAGTACTTC. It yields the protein CASSPRQGASYEQYF.

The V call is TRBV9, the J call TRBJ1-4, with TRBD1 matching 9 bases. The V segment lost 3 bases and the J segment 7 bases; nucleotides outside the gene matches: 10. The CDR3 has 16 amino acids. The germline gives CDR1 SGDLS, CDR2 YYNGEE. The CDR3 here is CASSAAGQGLSEKLFF. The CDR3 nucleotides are TGTGCCAGCAGCGCTGCGGGACAGGGCCTGAGTGAAAAACTGTTTTTT.

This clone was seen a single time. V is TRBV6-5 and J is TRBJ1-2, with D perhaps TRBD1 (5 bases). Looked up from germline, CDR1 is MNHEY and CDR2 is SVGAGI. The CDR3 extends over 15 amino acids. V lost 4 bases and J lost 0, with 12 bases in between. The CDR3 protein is CASSSQGPSNYGYTF. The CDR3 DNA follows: TGTGCCAGCAGTTCGCAGGGCCCATCTAACTATGGCTACACCTTC.

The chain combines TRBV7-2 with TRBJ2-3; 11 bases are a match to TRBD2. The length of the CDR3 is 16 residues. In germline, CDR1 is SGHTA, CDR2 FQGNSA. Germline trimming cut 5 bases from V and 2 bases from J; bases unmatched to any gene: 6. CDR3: CASSPRLAGNTDTQYF. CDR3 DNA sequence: TGTGCCAGCAGCCCGCGACTAGCGGGGAACACAGATACGCAGTATTTT.

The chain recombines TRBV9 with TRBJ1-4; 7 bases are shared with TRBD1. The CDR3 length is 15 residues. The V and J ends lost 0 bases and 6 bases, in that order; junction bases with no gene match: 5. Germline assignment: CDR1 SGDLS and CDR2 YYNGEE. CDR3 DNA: TGTGCCAGCAGCGTAGAGGGACAGTGGTATGAAAAACTGTTTTTT. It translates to CASSVEGQWYEKLFF.

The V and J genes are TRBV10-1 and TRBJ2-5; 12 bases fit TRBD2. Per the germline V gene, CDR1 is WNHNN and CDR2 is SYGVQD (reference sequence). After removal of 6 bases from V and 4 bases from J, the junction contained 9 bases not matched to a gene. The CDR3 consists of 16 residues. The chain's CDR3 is CASSPGLAGRAETQYF. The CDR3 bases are TGCGCCAGCAGCCCAGGACTAGCGGGACGGGCAGAGACCCAGTACTTC.

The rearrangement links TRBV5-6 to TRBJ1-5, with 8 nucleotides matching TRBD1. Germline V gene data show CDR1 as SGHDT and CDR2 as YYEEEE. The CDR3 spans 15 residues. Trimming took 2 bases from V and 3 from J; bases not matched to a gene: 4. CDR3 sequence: CASSFGTGYNQPQHF. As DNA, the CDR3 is TGTGCCAGCAGCTTTGGGACAGGCTACAATCAGCCCCAGCATTTT. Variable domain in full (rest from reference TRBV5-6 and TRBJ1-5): DAGVTQSPTHLIKTRGQQVTLRCSPKSGHDTVSWYQQALGQGPQFIFQYYEEEERQRGNFPDRFSGHQFPNYSSELNVNALLLGDSALYLCASSFGTGYNQPQHFGDGTRLSIL.

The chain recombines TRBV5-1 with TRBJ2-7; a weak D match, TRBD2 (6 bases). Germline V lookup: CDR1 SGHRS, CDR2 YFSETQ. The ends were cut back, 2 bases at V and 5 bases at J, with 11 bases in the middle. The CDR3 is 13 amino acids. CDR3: CASSFGSGDEQYF. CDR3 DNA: TGCGCCAGCAGCTTCGGGAGCGGAGACGAGCAGTACTTC.

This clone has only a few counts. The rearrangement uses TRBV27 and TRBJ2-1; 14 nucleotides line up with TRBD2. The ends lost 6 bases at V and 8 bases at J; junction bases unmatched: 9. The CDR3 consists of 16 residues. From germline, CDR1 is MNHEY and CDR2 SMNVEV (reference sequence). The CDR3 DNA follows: TGTGCCAGCAGCCGTACCGGGACTAGCGGGAGTTATGAGCAGTTCTTC. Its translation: CASSRTGTSGSYEQFF.

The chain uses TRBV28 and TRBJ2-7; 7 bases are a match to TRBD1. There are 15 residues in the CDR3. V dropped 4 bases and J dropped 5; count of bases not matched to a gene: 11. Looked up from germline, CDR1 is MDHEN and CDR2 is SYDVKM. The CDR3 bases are TGTGCCAGCAGTTCCCCGCGAGGGGGCTTTAACGAGCAGTACTTC. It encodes CASSSPRGGFNEQYF.

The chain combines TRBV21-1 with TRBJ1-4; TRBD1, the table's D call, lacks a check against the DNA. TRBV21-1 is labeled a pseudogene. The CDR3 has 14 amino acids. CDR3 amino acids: CASSKVLQVEKLFF. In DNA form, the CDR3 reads TGTGCCAGCAGCAAAGTGCTACAGGTGGAAAAACTGTTTTTT.

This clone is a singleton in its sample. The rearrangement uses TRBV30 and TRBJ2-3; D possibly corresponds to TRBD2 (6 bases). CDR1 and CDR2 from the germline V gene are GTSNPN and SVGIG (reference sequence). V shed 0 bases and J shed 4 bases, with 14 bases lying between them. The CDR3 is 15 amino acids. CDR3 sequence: CAWSVGPRGSDTQYF. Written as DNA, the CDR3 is TGTGCCTGGAGTGTTGGCCCCCGGGGGTCAGATACGCAGTATTTT.

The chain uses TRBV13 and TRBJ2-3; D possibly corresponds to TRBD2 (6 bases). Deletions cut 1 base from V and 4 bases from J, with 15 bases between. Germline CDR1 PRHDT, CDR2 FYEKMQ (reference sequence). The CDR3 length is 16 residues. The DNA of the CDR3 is TGTGCCAGCAGCTTAGTCGCGGGGTATGGGTCAGATACGCAGTATTTT. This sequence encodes CASSLVAGYGSDTQYF.

DNA of the CDR3: TGTGCCAGCAGAAGACTAGCGGGGGGGAACACCGGGGAGCTGTTTTTT. Protein sequence: CASRRLAGGNTGELFF. The chain recombines TRBV2 with TRBJ2-2; 13 bases agree with TRBD2. Losses at the gene ends were 6 bases for V and 1 base for J; bases not matched to a gene: 2. The CDR3 consists of 16 residues. Germline V gene sequence: CDR1 SNHLY, CDR2 FYNNEI.

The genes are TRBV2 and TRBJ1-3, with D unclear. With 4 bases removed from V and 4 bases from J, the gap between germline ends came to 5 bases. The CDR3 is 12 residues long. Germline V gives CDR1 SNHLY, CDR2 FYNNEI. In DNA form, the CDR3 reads TGTGCCAGCAGTGGAGGGGGAAACACCATATATTTT. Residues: CASSGGGNTIYF.

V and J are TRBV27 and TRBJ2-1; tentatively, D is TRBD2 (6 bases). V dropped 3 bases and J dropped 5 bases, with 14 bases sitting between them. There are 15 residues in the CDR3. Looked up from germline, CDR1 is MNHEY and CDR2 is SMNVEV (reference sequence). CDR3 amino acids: CASSFRLGSHNEQFF. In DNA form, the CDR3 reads TGTGCCAGCAGTTTTAGACTAGGATCCCACAATGAGCAGTTCTTC.

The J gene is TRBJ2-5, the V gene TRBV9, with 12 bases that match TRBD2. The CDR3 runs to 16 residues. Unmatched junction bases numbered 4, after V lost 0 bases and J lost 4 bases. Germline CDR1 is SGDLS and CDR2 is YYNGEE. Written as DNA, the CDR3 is TGTGCCAGCAGCGTAGGAGGACTAGCGGGGAGAGAGACCCAGTACTTC. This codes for CASSVGGLAGRETQYF.

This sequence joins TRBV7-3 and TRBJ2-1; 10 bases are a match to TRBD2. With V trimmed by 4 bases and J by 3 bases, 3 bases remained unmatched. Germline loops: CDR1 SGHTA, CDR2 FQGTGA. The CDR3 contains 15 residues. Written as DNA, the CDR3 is TGTGCCAGCAGCTCTCGACTAGCGGGCTACAATGAGCAGTTCTTC. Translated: CASSSRLAGYNEQFF.

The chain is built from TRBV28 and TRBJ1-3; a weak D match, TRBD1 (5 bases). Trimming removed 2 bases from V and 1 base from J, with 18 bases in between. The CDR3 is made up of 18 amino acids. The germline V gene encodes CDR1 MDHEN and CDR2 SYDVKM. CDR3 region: CASSLAHGGRISGNTIYF. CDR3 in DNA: TGTGCCAGCAGTTTAGCCCACGGGGGGAGGATTTCTGGAAACACCATATATTTT.

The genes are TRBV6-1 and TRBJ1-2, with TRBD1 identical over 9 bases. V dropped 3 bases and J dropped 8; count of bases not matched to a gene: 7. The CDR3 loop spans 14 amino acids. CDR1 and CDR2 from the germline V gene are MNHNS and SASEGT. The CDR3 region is CASSEAQGAGGYTF. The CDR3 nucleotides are TGTGCCAGCAGTGAGGCACAGGGGGCGGGCGGCTACACCTTC.

CDR3 DNA sequence: TGCGCCAGCAGCTGGAAGGGGCCCACAGATACGCAGTATTTT. Encoded protein: CASSWKGPTDTQYF. J is TRBJ2-3 and V is TRBV5-1, with a tentative D call TRBD1 (5 bases). The V gene lost 3 bases and the J gene lost 2 bases, with 10 bases spanning the gap. CDR1 is SGHRS and CDR2 is YFSETQ in the germline V gene. CDR3 length: 14 amino acids.

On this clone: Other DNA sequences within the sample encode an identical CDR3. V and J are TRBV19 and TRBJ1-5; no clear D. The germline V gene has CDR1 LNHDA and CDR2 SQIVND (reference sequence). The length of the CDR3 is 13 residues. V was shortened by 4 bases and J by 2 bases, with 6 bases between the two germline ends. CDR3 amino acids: CASSTGGNQPQHF. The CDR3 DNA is TGTGCCAGTAGTACCGGAGGCAATCAGCCCCAGCATTTT.

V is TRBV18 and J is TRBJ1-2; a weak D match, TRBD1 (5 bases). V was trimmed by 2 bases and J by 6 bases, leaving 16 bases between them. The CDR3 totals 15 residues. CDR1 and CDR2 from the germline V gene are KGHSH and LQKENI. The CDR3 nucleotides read TGTGCCAGCTCACCAATGACAGACCTCCGCGATGGCTACACCTTC. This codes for CASSPMTDLRDGYTF.